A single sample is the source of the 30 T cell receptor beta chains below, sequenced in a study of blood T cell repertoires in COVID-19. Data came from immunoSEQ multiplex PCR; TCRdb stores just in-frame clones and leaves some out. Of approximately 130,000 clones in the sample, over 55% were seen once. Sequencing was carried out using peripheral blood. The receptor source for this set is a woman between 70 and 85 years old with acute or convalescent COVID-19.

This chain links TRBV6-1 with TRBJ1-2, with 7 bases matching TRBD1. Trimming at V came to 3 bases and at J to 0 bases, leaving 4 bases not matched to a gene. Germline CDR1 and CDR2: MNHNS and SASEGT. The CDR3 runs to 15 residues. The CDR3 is CASSEGQLPNYGYTF. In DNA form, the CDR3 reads TGTGCCAGCAGTGAGGGACAGCTCCCTAACTATGGCTACACCTTC.

CDR3 DNA: TGTGCCACCAGTGATTTGAAGAAGGGGCGAGAGACCCAGTACTTC. It codes for CATSDLKKGRETQYF. The rearrangement joins TRBV24-1 to TRBJ2-5; perhaps TRBD1 as D (5 bases). The CDR3 loop spans 15 amino acids. With 0 bases removed from V and 4 bases from J, the gap between germline ends came to 11 bases. Germline CDR1 KGHDR, CDR2 SFDVKD.

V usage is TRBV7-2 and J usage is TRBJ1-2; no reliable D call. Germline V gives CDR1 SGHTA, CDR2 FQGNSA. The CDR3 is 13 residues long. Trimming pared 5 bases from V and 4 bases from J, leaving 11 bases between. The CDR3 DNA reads TGTGCCAGCAGCCTATCGGGGTCCTATGGCTACACCTTC. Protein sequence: CASSLSGSYGYTF.

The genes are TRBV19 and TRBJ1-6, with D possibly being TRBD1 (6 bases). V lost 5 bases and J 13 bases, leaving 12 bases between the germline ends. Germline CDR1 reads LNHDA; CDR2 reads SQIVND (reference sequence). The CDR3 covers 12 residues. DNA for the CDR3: TGTGCCAGTAGTTTCTCCCAGGGGCCCCTCCACTTT. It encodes CASSFSQGPLHF.

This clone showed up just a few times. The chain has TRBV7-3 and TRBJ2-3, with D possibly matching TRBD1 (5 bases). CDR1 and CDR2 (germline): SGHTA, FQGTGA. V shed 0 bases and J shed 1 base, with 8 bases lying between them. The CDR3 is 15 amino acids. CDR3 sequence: CASSLTGAGTDTQYF. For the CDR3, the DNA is TGTGCCAGCAGCTTAACAGGGGCAGGCACAGATACGCAGTATTTT.

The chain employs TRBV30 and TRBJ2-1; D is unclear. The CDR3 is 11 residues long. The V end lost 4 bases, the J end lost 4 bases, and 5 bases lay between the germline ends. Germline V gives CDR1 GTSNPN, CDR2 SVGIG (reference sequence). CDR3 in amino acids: CAWKLYNEQFF. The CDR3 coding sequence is TGTGCCTGGAAGCTGTACAATGAGCAGTTCTTC.

The CDR3 reads CASSLGGLNTEAFF. Here the CDR3 DNA reads TGTGCCAGCAGCTTAGGAGGCCTGAACACTGAAGCTTTCTTT. The J gene is TRBJ1-1, the V gene TRBV11-2; D is unclear. Trimming took off 1 base at V and 0 bases at J, with 6 bases between the two ends. The germline V gene has CDR1 SGHAT and CDR2 FQNNGV. The CDR3 is made up of 14 amino acids.

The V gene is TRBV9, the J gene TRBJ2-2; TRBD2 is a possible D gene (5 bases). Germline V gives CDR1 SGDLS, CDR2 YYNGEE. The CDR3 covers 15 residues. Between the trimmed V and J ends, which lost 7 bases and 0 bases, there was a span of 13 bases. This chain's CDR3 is CASGRWETNTGELFF. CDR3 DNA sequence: TGTGCCAGCGGGCGGTGGGAGACGAACACCGGGGAGCTGTTTTTT.

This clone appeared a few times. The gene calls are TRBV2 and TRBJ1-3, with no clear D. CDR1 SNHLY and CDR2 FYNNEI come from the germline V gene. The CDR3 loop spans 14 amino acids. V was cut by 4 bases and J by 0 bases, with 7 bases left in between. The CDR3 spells CASSGGNSGNTIYF. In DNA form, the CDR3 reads TGTGCCAGCAGTGGCGGGAACTCTGGAAACACCATATATTTT.

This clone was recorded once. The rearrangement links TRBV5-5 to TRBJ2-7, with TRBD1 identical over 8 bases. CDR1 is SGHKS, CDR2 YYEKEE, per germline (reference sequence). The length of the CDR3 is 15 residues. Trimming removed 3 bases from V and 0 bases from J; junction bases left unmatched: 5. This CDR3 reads CASSWGQVPSYEQYF. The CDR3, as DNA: TGTGCCAGCAGCTGGGGACAGGTCCCCTCCTACGAGCAGTACTTC.

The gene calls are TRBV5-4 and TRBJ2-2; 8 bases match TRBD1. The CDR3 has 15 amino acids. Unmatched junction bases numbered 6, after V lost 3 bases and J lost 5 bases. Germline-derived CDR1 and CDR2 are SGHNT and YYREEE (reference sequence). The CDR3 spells CASSSRTGITGELFF. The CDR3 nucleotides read TGTGCCAGCAGCTCCCGGACAGGGATAACCGGGGAGCTGTTTTTT.

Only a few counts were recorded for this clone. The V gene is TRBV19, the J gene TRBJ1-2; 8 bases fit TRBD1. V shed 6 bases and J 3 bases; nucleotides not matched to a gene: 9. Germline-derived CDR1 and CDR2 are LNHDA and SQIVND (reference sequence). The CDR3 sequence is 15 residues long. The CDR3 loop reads CASRRQGPRDYGYTF. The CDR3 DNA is TGTGCCAGTAGAAGACAGGGGCCGCGGGACTATGGCTACACCTTC.

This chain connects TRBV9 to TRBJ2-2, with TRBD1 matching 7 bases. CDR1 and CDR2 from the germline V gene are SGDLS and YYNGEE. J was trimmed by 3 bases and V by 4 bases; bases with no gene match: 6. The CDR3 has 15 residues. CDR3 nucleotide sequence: TGTGCCAGCAGCCCGAGGGGACAGTACACCGGGGAGCTGTTTTTT. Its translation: CASSPRGQYTGELFF.

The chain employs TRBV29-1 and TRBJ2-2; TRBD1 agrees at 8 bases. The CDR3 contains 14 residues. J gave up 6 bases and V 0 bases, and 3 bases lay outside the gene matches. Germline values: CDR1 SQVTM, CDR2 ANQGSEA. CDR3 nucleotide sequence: TGCAGCGTTGAAGAGTGGACAGGGTCCGGGGAGCTGTTTTTT. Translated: CSVEEWTGSGELFF.

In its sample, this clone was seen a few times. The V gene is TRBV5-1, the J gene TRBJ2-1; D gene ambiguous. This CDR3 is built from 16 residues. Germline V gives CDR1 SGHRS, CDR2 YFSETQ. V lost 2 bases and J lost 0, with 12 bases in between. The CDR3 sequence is CASSFTTLSSYNEQFF. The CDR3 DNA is TGCGCCAGCAGCTTCACGACTCTGAGCTCCTACAATGAGCAGTTCTTC.

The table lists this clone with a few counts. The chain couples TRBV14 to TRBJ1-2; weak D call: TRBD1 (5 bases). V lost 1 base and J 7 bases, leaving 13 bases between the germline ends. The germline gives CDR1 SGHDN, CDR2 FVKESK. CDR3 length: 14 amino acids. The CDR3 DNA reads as TGTGCCAGCAGCCAAGTTACGGGGCGGGGTGGCTACACCTTC. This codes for CASSQVTGRGGYTF.

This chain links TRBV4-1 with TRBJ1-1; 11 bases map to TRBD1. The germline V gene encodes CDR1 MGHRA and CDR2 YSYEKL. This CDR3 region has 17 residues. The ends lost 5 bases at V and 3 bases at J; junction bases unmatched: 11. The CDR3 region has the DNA TGCGCCAGCAGCTCCCGGGACAGGGGGGGCGGAGACACTGAAGCTTTCTTT. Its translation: CASSSRDRGGGDTEAFF.

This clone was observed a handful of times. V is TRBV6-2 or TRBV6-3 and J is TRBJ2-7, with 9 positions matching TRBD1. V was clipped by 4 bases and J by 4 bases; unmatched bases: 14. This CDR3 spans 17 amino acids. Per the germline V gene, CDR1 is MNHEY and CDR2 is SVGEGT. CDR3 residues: CASSSNSAGTGRYEQYF. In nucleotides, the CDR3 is TGTGCCAGCAGTTCAAATTCCGCCGGGACAGGGAGATACGAGCAGTACTTC.

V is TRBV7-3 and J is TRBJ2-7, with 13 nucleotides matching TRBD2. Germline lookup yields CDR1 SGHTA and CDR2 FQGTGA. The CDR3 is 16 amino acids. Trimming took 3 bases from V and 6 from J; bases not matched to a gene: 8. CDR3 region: CASSFRTSGRGGEQYF. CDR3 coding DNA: TGTGCCAGCAGCTTCAGGACTAGCGGGAGAGGGGGCGAGCAGTACTTC.

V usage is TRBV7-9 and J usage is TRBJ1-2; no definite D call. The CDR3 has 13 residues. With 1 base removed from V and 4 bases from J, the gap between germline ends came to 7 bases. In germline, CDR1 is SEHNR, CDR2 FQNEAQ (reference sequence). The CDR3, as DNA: TGTGCCAGCAGCTTAGGCGAAGCCTATGGCTACACCTTC. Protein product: CASSLGEAYGYTF.

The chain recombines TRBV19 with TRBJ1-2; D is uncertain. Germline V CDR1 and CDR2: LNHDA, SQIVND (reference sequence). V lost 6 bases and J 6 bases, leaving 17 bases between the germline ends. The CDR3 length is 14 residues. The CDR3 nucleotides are TGTGCCAGTAGCCTCAACGCGGGGTGGCATGGCTACACCTTC. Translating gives CASSLNAGWHGYTF.

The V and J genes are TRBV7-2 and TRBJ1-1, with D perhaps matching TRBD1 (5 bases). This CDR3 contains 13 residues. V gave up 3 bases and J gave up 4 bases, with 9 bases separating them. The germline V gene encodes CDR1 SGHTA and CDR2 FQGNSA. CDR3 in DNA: TGTGCCAGCAGCTTCGCGGGGGGCACTGAAGCTTTCTTT. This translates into CASSFAGGTEAFF. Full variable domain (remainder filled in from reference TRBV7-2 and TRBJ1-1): GAGVSQSPSNKVTEKGKDVELRCDPISGHTALYWYRQSLGQGLEFLIYFQGNSAPDKSGLPSDRFSAERTGGSVSTLTIQRTQQEDSAVYLCASSFAGGTEAFFGQGTRLTVV.

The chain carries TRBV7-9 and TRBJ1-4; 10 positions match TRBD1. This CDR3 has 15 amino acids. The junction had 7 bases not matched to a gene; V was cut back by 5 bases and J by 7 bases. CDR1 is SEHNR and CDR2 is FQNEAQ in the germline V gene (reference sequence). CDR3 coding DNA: TGTGCCAGCAGCCCGGGGACAGGGGAAAGTGAAAAACTGTTTTTT. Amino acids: CASSPGTGESEKLFF.

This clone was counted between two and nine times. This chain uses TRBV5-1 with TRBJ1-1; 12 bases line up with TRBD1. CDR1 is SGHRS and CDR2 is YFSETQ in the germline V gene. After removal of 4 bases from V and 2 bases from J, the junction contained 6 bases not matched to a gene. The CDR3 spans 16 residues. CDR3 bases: TGCGCCAGCAGCCCCGAGGGACAGGGGGCCAACACTGAAGCTTTCTTT. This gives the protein CASSPEGQGANTEAFF.

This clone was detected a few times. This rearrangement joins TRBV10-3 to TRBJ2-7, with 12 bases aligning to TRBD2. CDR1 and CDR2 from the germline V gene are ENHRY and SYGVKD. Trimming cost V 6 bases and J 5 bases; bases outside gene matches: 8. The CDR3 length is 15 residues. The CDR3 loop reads CAISLLAGGRDEQYF. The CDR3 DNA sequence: TGTGCCATCAGCCTTCTAGCGGGAGGGCGCGACGAGCAGTACTTC.

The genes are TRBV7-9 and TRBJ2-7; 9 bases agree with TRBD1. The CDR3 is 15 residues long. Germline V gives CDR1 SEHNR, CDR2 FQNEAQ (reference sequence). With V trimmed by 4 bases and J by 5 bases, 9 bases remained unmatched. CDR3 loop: CASSSRTGAVHEQYF. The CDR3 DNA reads TGTGCCAGCAGCTCGCGGACAGGGGCCGTCCACGAGCAGTACTTC.

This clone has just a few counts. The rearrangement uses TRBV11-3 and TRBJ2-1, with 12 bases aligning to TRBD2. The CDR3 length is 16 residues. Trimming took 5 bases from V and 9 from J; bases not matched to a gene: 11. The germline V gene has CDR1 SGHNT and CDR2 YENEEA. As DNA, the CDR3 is TGTGCCAGCAGCGCCCGACTAGCGGGAGCCTCCAGTGAGCAGTTCTTC. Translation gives CASSARLAGASSEQFF.

The CDR3 protein is CASSLDLLSAEAFF. The CDR3 DNA is TGTGCCAGCAGCTTAGATCTTCTTAGCGCTGAAGCTTTCTTT. The chain uses TRBV11-2 and TRBJ1-1; the D is unclear. The V gene lost 0 bases and the J gene lost 6 bases, with 11 bases spanning the gap. This CDR3 comprises 14 residues. Germline lookup yields CDR1 SGHAT and CDR2 FQNNGV.

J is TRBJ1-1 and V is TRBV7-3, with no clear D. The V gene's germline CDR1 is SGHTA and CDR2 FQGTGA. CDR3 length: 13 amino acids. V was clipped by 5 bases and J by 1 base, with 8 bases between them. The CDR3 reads CASSPGGNTEAFF. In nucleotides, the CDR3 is TGTGCCAGCAGCCCCGGCGGGAACACTGAAGCTTTCTTT.

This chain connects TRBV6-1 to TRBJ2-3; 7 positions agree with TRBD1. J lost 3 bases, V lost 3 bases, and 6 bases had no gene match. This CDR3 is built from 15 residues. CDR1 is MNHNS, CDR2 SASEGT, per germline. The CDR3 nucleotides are TGTGCCAGCAGTGAGTGGCAGGGGGAAACAGATACGCAGTATTTT. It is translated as CASSEWQGETDTQYF.